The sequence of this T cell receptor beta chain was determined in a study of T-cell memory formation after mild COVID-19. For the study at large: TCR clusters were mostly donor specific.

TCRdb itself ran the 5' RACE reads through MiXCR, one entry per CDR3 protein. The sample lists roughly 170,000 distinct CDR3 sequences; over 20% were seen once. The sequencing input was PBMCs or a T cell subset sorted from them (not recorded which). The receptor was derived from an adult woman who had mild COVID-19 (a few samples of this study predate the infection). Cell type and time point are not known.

The CDR3: CASSSPSGEAFF. The CDR3 bases are TGCGCCAGCAGCTCGCCCTCTGGTGAAGCTTTCTTT. The chain joins TRBV5-1 to TRBJ1-1; D unresolved. V lost 3 bases and J lost 7, with 10 bases in between. Germline V gene data show CDR1 as SGHRS and CDR2 as YFSETQ. CDR3 size: 12 residues.